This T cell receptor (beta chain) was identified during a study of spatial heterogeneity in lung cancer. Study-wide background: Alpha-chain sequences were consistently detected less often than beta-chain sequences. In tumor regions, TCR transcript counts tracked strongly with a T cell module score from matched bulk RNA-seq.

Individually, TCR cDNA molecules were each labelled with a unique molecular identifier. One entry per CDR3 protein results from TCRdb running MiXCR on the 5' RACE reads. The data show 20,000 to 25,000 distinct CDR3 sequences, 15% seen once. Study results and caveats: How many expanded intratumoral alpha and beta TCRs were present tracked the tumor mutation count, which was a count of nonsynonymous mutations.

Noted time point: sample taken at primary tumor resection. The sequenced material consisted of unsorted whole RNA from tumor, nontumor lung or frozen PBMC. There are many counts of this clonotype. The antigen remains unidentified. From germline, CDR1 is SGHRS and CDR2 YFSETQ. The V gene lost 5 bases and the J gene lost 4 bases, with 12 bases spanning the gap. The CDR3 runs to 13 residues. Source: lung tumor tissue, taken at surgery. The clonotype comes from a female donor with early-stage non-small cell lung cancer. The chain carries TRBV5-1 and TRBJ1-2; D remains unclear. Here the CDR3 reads CASSLGRGYGYTF. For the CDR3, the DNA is TGCGCCAGCAGTCTTGGACGGGGCTATGGCTACACCTTC.